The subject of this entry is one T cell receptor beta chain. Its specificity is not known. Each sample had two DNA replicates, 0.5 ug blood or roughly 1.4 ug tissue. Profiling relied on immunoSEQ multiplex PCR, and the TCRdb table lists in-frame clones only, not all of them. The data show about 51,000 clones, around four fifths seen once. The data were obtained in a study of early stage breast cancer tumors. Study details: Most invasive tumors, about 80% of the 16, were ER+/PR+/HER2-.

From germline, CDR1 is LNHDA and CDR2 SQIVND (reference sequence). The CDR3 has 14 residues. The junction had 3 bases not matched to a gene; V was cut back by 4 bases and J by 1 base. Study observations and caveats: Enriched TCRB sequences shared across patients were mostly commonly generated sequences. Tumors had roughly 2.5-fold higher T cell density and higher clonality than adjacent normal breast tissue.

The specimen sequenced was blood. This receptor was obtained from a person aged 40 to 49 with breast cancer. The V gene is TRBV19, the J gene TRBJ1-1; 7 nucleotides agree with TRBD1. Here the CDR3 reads CASSKGAGNTEAFF. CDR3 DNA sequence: TGTGCCAGTAGTAAGGGGGCCGGGAACACTGAAGCTTTCTTT. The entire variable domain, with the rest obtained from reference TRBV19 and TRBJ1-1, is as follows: DGGITQSPKYLFRKEGQNVTLSCEQNLNHDAMYWYRQDPGQGLRLIYYSQIVNDFQKGDIAEGYSVSREKKESFPLTVTSAQKNPTAFYLCASSKGAGNTEAFFGQGTRLTVV.